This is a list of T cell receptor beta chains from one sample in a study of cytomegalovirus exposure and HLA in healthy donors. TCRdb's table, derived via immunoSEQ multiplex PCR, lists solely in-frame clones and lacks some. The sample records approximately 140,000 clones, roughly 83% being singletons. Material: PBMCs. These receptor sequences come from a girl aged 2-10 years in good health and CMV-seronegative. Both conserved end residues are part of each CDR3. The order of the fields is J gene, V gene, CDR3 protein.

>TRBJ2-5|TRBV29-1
CSARTSWGETQYF
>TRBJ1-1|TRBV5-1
CASSVSLAQNTEAFF
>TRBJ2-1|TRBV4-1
CASSQNSGTSGPYNEQFF
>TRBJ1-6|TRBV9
CASSYTGGEGSPLHF
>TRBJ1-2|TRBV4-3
CASSQTIARRRTVLYGYTF
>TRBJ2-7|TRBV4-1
CASSQALAGGNEQYF
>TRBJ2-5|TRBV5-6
CASSLAGTGGTEQYF
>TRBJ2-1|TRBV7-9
CASSSGTSGSTNEQFF
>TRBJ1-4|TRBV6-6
CASSYKKGDNEKLFF
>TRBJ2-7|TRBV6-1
CASSSDIFFSYEQYF
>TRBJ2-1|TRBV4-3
CASSQDKGLAGDNEQFF
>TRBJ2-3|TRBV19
CASSTLGISTDTQYF
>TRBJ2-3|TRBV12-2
CARREASTDTQYF
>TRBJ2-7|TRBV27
CASRSELAGGYEQYF
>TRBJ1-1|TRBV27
CASRNTGTFGLNTEAFF
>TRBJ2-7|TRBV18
CASSPEPDMPSYEQYF
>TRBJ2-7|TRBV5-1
CASSWVAGLSGEQYF
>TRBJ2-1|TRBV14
CASSQTLLAGGEQFF
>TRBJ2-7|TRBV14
CASSPAQTLLADSYEQYF
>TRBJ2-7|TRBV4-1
CASSQEGILGEQYF
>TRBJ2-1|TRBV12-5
CASGLVGQGVGEQFF
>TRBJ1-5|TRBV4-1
CASSQTGNLGQPQHF
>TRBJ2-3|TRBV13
CASSSGTSGPDTQYF
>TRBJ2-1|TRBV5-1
CASSWDLSGNSYNEQFF
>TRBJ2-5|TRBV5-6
CASSLDGGSYIQETQYF
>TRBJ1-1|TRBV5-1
CASSYAPGSGTEAFF
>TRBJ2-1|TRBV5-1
CASSLTASGDQREQFF
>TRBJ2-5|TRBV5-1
CASSLGGVPQETQYF
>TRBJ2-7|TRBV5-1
CASSLEASSYEQYF
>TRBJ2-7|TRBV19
CASSIGPGGSYEQYF
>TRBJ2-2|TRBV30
CAWNRGANTGELFF
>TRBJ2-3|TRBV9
CASSVAFRGDTQYF
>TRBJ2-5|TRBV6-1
CASRASGSRGETQYF
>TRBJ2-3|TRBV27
CASSPGGDTQYF
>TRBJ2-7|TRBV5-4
CASSPTGAHSYEQYF
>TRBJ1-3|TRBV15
CATSRDAFPGLPIYF
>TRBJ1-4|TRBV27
CASSPLGSRDEKLFF